What follows describes a single T cell receptor (beta chain). Antigen: not known. The isolated RNA, all of it, was reverse transcribed, so expressed TCRB transcripts were what got sequenced. Produced via immunoSEQ multiplex PCR; TCRdb's table is partial and in-frame only. The repertoire holds 150,000 to 190,000 clones, with under 13% as singletons. This sample was included in a study of beta chain features in type 1 diabetes. Notes on the study in general: In every one of the four CD4+ subsets, TCRB CDR3s were moderately but significantly shorter in Type 1 diabetes patients.

The sequence was obtained from a man aged 25-45 years with type 1 diabetes. Specimen: central memory CD4+ T cells from blood.

CDR3: CASSQNTDTQYF. For the CDR3, the DNA is TGTGCCAGCAGCCAAAACACAGATACGCAGTATTTT. This chain connects TRBV11-2 to TRBJ2-3, with D uncertain. CDR1 and CDR2 (germline): SGHAT, FQNNGV. Trimming took 5 bases from V and 2 from J, leaving 5 bases between them. This CDR3 region has 12 residues.